One sample yielded the 15 T cell receptor beta chains listed below, sequenced in a study of blood T cell repertoires in COVID-19. This table comes from immunoSEQ multiplex PCR, and its TCRdb copy is limited to in-frame clones, with some not included. The sample records 150,000 or so clones, 91% being singletons. The sequencing sample was made of peripheral blood. Every receptor here comes from a man aged 50-59 years with acute or convalescent COVID-19.

This clone was picked up one time. The rearrangement links TRBV28 to TRBJ2-5, with 11 bases matching TRBD1. The CDR3 loop spans 12 amino acids. Unmatched junction bases numbered 3, after V lost 8 bases and J lost 7 bases. CDR1 MDHEN and CDR2 SYDVKM come from the germline V gene. CDR3 DNA sequence: TGTGCCAGCGGGACAGGGGGGGGGACCCAGTACTTC. The encoded protein is CASGTGGGTQYF.

This sequence joins TRBV2 and TRBJ2-7, with 12 bases aligning to TRBD1. CDR1 and CDR2 (germline): SNHLY, FYNNEI. The CDR3 is 13 amino acids. Germline trimming cut 11 bases from V and 7 bases from J; bases unmatched to any gene: 9. This CDR3 reads CAGEGQGAGEQYF. Here the CDR3 DNA reads TGTGCCGGCGAGGGACAGGGGGCGGGAGAGCAGTACTTC.

J is TRBJ1-2 and V is TRBV3-1 (or the pseudogene TRBV3-2); D perhaps matches TRBD1 (6 bases). This CDR3 is 15 amino acids long. V lost 1 base, J lost 4 bases, and 13 bases lay in between. CDR1 and CDR2 (germline): LGHDT, YNNKEL (reference sequence). The CDR3 loop is CASSQVQDSGYGYTF. The CDR3 DNA reads TGTGCCAGCAGCCAAGTCCAGGACAGCGGCTATGGCTACACCTTC.

This clone has only one observation. The rearrangement joins TRBV9 to TRBJ2-5, with D perhaps matching TRBD2 (5 bases). The germline V gene has CDR1 SGDLS and CDR2 YYNGEE. CDR3 length: 17 amino acids. V was clipped by 3 bases and J by 2 bases, with 20 bases between them. DNA of the CDR3: TGTGCCAGCAGCGACGATACTACTGGCGGGCCACAAGAGACCCAGTACTTC. This sequence encodes CASSDDTTGGPQETQYF.

The CDR3 nucleotides are TGTGCCAGCAACTCCCGGGAGTCCCCCTACAATGAGCAGTTCTTC. As protein: CASNSRESPYNEQFF. This chain links TRBV2 with TRBJ2-1; tentatively, D is TRBD2 (6 bases). This CDR3 is built from 15 residues. Germline CDR1 SNHLY, CDR2 FYNNEI. The ends were cut back, 7 bases at V and 2 bases at J, with 15 bases in the middle. The whole variable domain, remainder taken from reference TRBV2 and TRBJ2-1, is EPEVTQTPSHQVTQMGQEVILRCVPISNHLYFYWYRQILGQKVEFLVSFYNNEISEKSEIFDDQFSVERPDGSNFTLKIRSTKLEDSAMYFCASNSRESPYNEQFFGPGTRLTVL.

The rearrangement uses TRBV5-4 and TRBJ2-2, with 8 positions matching TRBD1. The trim removed 4 bases at V and 1 base at J, leaving 3 bases unmatched. The CDR3 extends over 15 amino acids. CDR1 is SGHNT and CDR2 is YYREEE in the germline V gene (reference sequence). The CDR3 DNA reads as TGTGCCAGCAGCCTGGGACAGGTGAACACCGGGGAGCTGTTTTTT. The encoded protein is CASSLGQVNTGELFF.

This clone was recorded only once. V is TRBV4-2 and J is TRBJ2-5; TRBD2 matches at 15 bases. In germline, CDR1 is LGHNA, CDR2 YNFKEQ. V dropped 4 bases and J dropped 4; count of bases not matched to a gene: 13. The CDR3 spans 19 residues. The CDR3: CASSRTSGTSGGRGETQYF. The CDR3 nucleotides read TGTGCCAGCAGCCGCACCTCCGGGACTAGCGGGGGGAGAGGAGAGACCCAGTACTTC.

V usage is TRBV4-1 and J usage is TRBJ1-1; TRBD1 agrees at 10 bases. The CDR3 totals 18 residues. Trimming took 3 bases from V and 7 from J; bases not matched to a gene: 17. CDR1 is MGHRA, CDR2 YSYEKL, per germline. The DNA for the CDR3 is TGCGCCAGCAGCCACCCTTTTGTTTCGACAGGGGGCTATGGTGAAGCTTTCTTT. Translation: CASSHPFVSTGGYGEAFF.

This sequence joins TRBV2 and TRBJ2-1; tentatively, D is TRBD1 (6 bases). The CDR3 contains 15 residues. V shed 5 bases and J shed 7 bases, with 18 bases lying between them. The germline V gene encodes CDR1 SNHLY and CDR2 FYNNEI. The CDR3 reads CASSRDTGRNNEQFF. CDR3 DNA: TGTGCCAGCAGTCGGGACACGGGGCGTAATAATGAGCAGTTCTTC.

This chain joins TRBV6-5 and TRBJ2-5; 8 bases align to TRBD1. The CDR3 covers 16 residues. The V and J ends lost 2 bases and 5 bases, in that order; junction bases with no gene match: 10. Germline CDR1 is MNHEY and CDR2 is SVGAGI. The CDR3 sequence: CASSYGQGPGEETQYF. CDR3 sequence (DNA): TGTGCCAGCAGTTACGGACAGGGTCCGGGAGAGGAGACCCAGTACTTC.

The chain links TRBV28 to TRBJ2-5; TRBD2 matches 9 bases. The trim removed 3 bases at V and 9 bases at J, leaving 5 bases unmatched. Germline V CDR1 and CDR2: MDHEN, SYDVKM. The CDR3 totals 13 residues. CDR3 DNA: TGTGCCAGCAGTTTGCGGGGGGGTCCGGCCCAGTACTTC. It specifies CASSLRGGPAQYF.

The V and J genes are TRBV6-6 and TRBJ2-1, with TRBD2 identical over 12 bases. V lost 7 bases to trimming and J lost 7 bases; unmatched junction nucleotides: 8. The CDR3 contains 15 residues. Germline V lookup: CDR1 MNHNY, CDR2 SVGAGI (reference sequence). The CDR3 reads CASTSTSGSYNEQFF. The CDR3, as DNA: TGTGCCAGCACCTCGACTAGCGGGAGTTATAATGAGCAGTTCTTC.

The chain links TRBV30 to TRBJ2-2, with D unclear. The germline V gene encodes CDR1 GTSNPN and CDR2 SVGIG (reference sequence). The V and J ends lost 2 bases and 7 bases respectively, with 11 bases between them. The CDR3 contains 13 residues. The CDR3 region is CAWSNQVHGELFF. CDR3 coding DNA: TGTGCCTGGAGTAATCAGGTTCACGGGGAGCTGTTTTTT.

This chain connects TRBV6-6 to TRBJ1-6; D is uncertain. This CDR3 spans 15 amino acids. Per germline, CDR1 MNHNY and CDR2 SVGAGI (reference sequence). V was trimmed by 5 bases and J by 7 bases, leaving 15 bases between them. The CDR3: CASSRTEGGNSPLHF. The CDR3, as DNA: TGTGCCAGCAGTCGCACAGAGGGAGGGAATTCACCCCTCCACTTT.

Of note for this clone: Sequence at one end of the junction differs from germline and may be a read error. V usage is TRBV19 and J usage is TRBJ1-6, with TRBD1 as a possible D gene (5 bases). From germline, CDR1 is LNHDA and CDR2 SQIVND (reference sequence). CDR3 size: 14 residues. The CDR3 bases are TGTGCGAGTAACCCACGGGCAGGGCAATCACCCCTCCACTTT. This translates into CASNPRAGQSPLHF. Looking up the rest from reference TRBV19 and TRBJ1-6 gives the full variable domain: DGGITQSPKYLFRKEGQNVTLSCEQNLNHDAMYWYRQDPGQGLRLIYYSQIVNDFQKGDIAEGYSVSREKKESFPLTVTSAQKNPTAFYLCASNPRAGQSPLHFGNGTRLTVT.